The 24 T cell receptor beta chains below were found in one sample sequenced in a study of metastatic and nonmetastatic thyroid tumors. Until they underwent thyroid surgery, no patient had received any treatment. With MiXCR, TCRdb reprocessed the PCR reads. This table has almost 35,000 clones, 16% appearing once. Sequences were obtained from blood. These receptors were taken from a female donor with papillary thyroid cancer or a benign thyroid nodule (not recorded which). Some clones in this sample may be carry-over from other donors' samples.

This clone was counted at least ten times. This chain joins TRBV6-1 and TRBJ1-3; the match to TRBD1 covers 9 bases. The CDR3 is made up of 17 amino acids. Germline V gene sequence: CDR1 MNHNS, CDR2 SASEGT. J lost 1 base, V lost 6 bases, and 10 bases had no gene match. CDR3 protein: CASSPQGAMVSGNTIYF. Here the CDR3 DNA reads TGTGCCAGCAGCCCACAGGGGGCGATGGTTTCTGGAAACACCATATATTTT.

The V call is TRBV9, the J call TRBJ2-7; perhaps TRBD1 as D (5 bases). V was pared by 0 bases and J by 6 bases, with 13 bases between. This CDR3 contains 14 residues. The V gene's germline CDR1 is SGDLS and CDR2 YYNGEE. CDR3: CASSVGTGRVEQYF. CDR3 DNA: TGTGCCAGCAGCGTAGGAACAGGAAGGGTCGAGCAGTACTTC.

This clone has just a few counts. The chain carries TRBV12-3 or TRBV12-4 and TRBJ2-1; the D gene is possibly TRBD2 (7 bases). The CDR3 is 14 amino acids. Trimming took 6 bases from V and 9 from J, leaving 18 bases between them. The CDR3 nucleotides are TGTGCCAGCAGCAGGTTGCGGGGGCAGTGTGAGCAGTTCTTC. This gives the protein CASSRLRGQCEQFF.

This clone was seen many times. The CDR3 sequence: CASSSNPLDRNTEAFF. CDR3 nucleotides: TGTGCCAGCAGTTCGAATCCCCTAGACAGGAACACTGAAGCTTTCTTT. The J gene is TRBJ1-1, the V gene TRBV6-1, with D perhaps matching TRBD1 (5 bases). V dropped 5 bases and J dropped 1 base, with 17 bases sitting between them. The germline V gene has CDR1 MNHNS and CDR2 SASEGT. CDR3 length: 16 amino acids.

This clone has a count of ten or more. The chain combines TRBV6-1 with TRBJ2-1; either TRBD1 or TRBD2 may fit D (5 bases each). Germline V gene lookup returns CDR1 MNHNS and CDR2 SASEGT. CDR3 length: 15 residues. Trimming stripped 4 bases from V and 9 bases from J, with 19 bases between. CDR3 DNA: TGTGCCAGCAGTGCCGAGGGGCGCCTCGAGGGTGAGCAGTTCTTC. The encoded protein is CASSAEGRLEGEQFF.

J is TRBJ2-2 and V is TRBV6-6; TRBD1 is a possible D gene (6 bases). The V end lost 3 bases, the J end lost 7 bases, and 15 bases lay between the germline ends. Germline V gives CDR1 MNHNY, CDR2 SVGAGI (reference sequence). The CDR3 runs to 15 residues. The CDR3 DNA follows: TGTGCCAGCAGTTATGAATCTACAGGGATCGGGGAGCTGTTTTTT. It codes for CASSYESTGIGELFF.

This chain connects TRBV10-3 to TRBJ2-7, with a tentative D call TRBD1 (6 bases). This CDR3 has 14 residues. Germline V CDR1 and CDR2: ENHRY, SYGVKD. V shed 5 bases and J shed 3 bases, with 14 bases lying between them. CDR3: CAISSHGTYYEQYF. In DNA, the CDR3 is TGTGCCATCAGTTCCCATGGGACATACTACGAGCAGTACTTC.

There are many counts of this clone. This chain connects TRBV6-6 to TRBJ2-3; no definite D call. The CDR3 is made up of 18 amino acids. Deletions cut 5 bases from V and 3 bases from J, with 24 bases between. Looked up from germline, CDR1 is MNHNY and CDR2 is SVGAGI (reference sequence). The CDR3 sequence: CASSPPPGPLRLTDTQYF. CDR3 nucleotides: TGTGCCAGCAGTCCTCCTCCTGGACCGCTGAGGTTAACAGATACGCAGTATTTT.

This clone has a count of ten or more. The chain carries TRBV28 and TRBJ2-1; 15 nucleotides match TRBD2. In germline, CDR1 is MDHEN, CDR2 SYDVKM. Trimming cost V 6 bases and J 7 bases; bases outside gene matches: 4. CDR3 size: 15 residues. The CDR3 nucleotides are TGTGCCAGCAGCCAGGGGACTAGCGGGAGGAATGAGCAGTTCTTC. As protein: CASSQGTSGRNEQFF. The full variable domain, in which reference TRBV28 and TRBJ2-1 provide the parts outside the CDR3, is DVKVTQSSRYLVKRTGEKVFLECVQDMDHENMFWYRQDPGLGLRLIYFSYDVKMKEKGDIPEGYSVSREKKERFSLILESASTNQTSMYLCASSQGTSGRNEQFFGPGTRLTVL.

This clone was recorded at least ten times. A much larger clone differs by one base, so this may be a read error. The chain employs TRBV11-1 and TRBJ2-1; 9 nucleotides agree with TRBD2. CDR1 and CDR2 from the germline V gene are SGHAT and FQDESV (reference sequence). The CDR3 has 17 amino acids. The V gene end was trimmed by 5 bases and the J gene end by 6 bases; junction bases not matched to a gene: 14. The CDR3 region is CASSTPTGPAGGNEQFF. Here the CDR3 DNA reads TGTGCCAGCAGCACTCCCACGGGACCAGCGGGAGGCAATGAGCAGTTCTTC.

This clone occurred many times. The V call is TRBV20-1, the J call TRBJ1-4; D is ambiguous. Trimming removed 0 bases at V and 6 bases at J, with 14 bases between. The CDR3 spans 15 residues. Germline CDR1 reads DFQATT; CDR2 reads SNEGSKA (reference sequence). For the CDR3, the DNA is TGCAGTGCTAGAGATCGGAGGTTTAATGATGAAAAACTGTTTTTT. Its translation is CSARDRRFNDEKLFF.

This clone was recorded once. The rearrangement links TRBV11-2 to TRBJ2-7; D not certain. Per germline, CDR1 SGHAT and CDR2 FQNNGV. CDR3 size: 15 residues. Trimming took off 2 bases at V and 3 bases at J, with 14 bases between the two ends. CDR3 residues: CASSLIRSPGYEQYF. The CDR3 DNA reads as TGTGCCAGCAGCTTAATTAGGTCGCCGGGCTACGAGCAGTACTTC.

This clone was counted ten times or more. The chain carries TRBV24-1 and TRBJ2-4, with D perhaps TRBD1 or TRBD2 (5 bases each). Germline V gives CDR1 KGHDR, CDR2 SFDVKD. Trimming took off 5 bases at V and 0 bases at J, with 7 bases between the two ends. This CDR3 spans 14 amino acids. CDR3 nucleotide sequence: TGTGCCACCAGTGCTGGGACAGCCAAAAACATTCAGTACTTC. Protein product: CATSAGTAKNIQYF.

In its sample, this clone was seen many times. The chain combines TRBV20-1 with TRBJ2-1; possibly TRBD1 for D (5 bases). The CDR3 runs to 14 residues. Germline V gene data show CDR1 as DFQATT and CDR2 as SNEGSKA (reference sequence). The V end lost 4 bases, the J end lost 3 bases, and 13 bases lay between the germline ends. CDR3 nucleotides: TGCAGTGCTAAATTAGGGGTGGACTACAATGAGCAGTTCTTC. This gives the protein CSAKLGVDYNEQFF.

A word on this clone: In the same sample, other DNA sequences code for this CDR3. The chain is built from TRBV6-1 and TRBJ2-7; no clear D gene. Germline loops: CDR1 MNHNS, CDR2 SASEGT. The CDR3 has 14 residues. V was shortened by 0 bases and J by 4 bases, with 10 bases between the two germline ends. This chain's CDR3 is CASSEAGGPYEQYF. For the CDR3, the DNA is TGTGCCAGCAGTGAAGCGGGTGGTCCTTACGAGCAGTACTTC.

This clone occurred a few times. The chain uses TRBV6-5 and TRBJ1-2; D call uncertain. Germline CDR1 MNHEY, CDR2 SVGAGI. Trimming cost V 2 bases and J 9 bases, with 7 bases left between them. This CDR3 contains 11 residues. The CDR3 nucleotides read TGTGCCAGCAGTTACGGAAGACGCTACACCTTC. Its protein product is CASSYGRRYTF.

This clone showed up many times. The chain links TRBV20-1 to TRBJ2-3; D gene ambiguous. CDR3 length equals 13 residues. V lost 3 bases, J lost 5 bases, and 12 bases lay in between. Germline CDR1 is DFQATT and CDR2 is SNEGSKA (reference sequence). The CDR3 nucleotides are TGCAGTGCTAGTAATGAAGACATAGATACGCAGTATTTT. Translating gives CSASNEDIDTQYF.

This clone was observed at least ten times. This chain uses TRBV5-1 with TRBJ2-5, with D perhaps matching TRBD1 or TRBD2 (6 bases each). V lost 1 base to trimming and J lost 1 base, with 17 bases between them. There are 17 residues in the CDR3. The germline V gene encodes CDR1 SGHRS and CDR2 YFSETQ. CDR3: CASSLFGLGGGQETQYF. CDR3 nucleotides: TGCGCCAGCAGCTTGTTCGGGCTTGGAGGGGGCCAAGAGACCCAGTACTTC.

There are many counts of this clone. The gene calls are TRBV2 and TRBJ2-3; 12 bases agree with TRBD2. V trimming: 6 bases; J trimming: 4 bases; junction bases outside the gene matches: 11. The germline gives CDR1 SNHLY, CDR2 FYNNEI. The CDR3 loop spans 17 amino acids. The CDR3 nucleotides read TGTGCCAGCAGCGTCGGGACTAGCGGGTGGGGCGCAGATACGCAGTATTTT. This codes for CASSVGTSGWGADTQYF.

This clone was seen only once. One end of the junction does not line up with germline, which may come from a read error. J is TRBJ2-7 and V is TRBV20-1, with D maybe TRBD2 (5 bases). Germline lookup yields CDR1 DFQATT and CDR2 SNEGSKA (reference sequence). The CDR3 is 13 amino acids. The CDR3 nucleotides read TGCAGTGCTCCCCTGAACAGTGACTACGATCAGTACTTC. Amino acid sequence: CSAPLNSDYDQYF.

This clone was observed at least ten times. The chain links TRBV2 to TRBJ2-1; 9 nucleotides match TRBD2. V dropped 6 bases and J dropped 1; count of bases not matched to a gene: 16. The V gene's germline CDR1 is SNHLY and CDR2 FYNNEI. The CDR3 contains 19 residues. This CDR3 reads CASRDWDLSGSGSYNEQFF. DNA of the CDR3: TGTGCCAGCAGAGATTGGGACCTTAGCGGGAGTGGATCCTACAATGAGCAGTTCTTC.

With respect to this clone: This clone may be a read error of a much larger clone one base away. Within the sample, other DNA sequences also encode this same CDR3. The chain links TRBV9 to TRBJ2-3; D gene unclear. The CDR3 covers 12 residues. The germline CDR1 and CDR2 sequences are SGDLS and YYNGEE. V was shortened by 0 bases and J by 5 bases, with 4 bases between the two germline ends. The CDR3 is CASSVGGDTQYF. The CDR3 coding sequence is TGTGCCAGCAGCGTAGGTGGAGATACGCAGTATTTT.

This clone was seen at least ten times. This chain joins TRBV6-1 and TRBJ2-7, with 9 bases lining up with TRBD2. The V gene end was trimmed by 8 bases and the J gene end by 3 bases; junction bases not matched to a gene: 8. Germline V gives CDR1 MNHNS, CDR2 SASEGT. The CDR3 consists of 14 residues. The CDR3 DNA follows: TGTGCCAGCTGCGGGGGGGGGGTCTTCTACGAGCAGTACTTC. It translates to CASCGGGVFYEQYF.

This clone has only a few counts. The junction shows a germline mismatch at one end, possibly a read error. The V gene is TRBV28, the J gene TRBJ2-7, with D perhaps TRBD2 (5 bases). The CDR3 is made up of 16 amino acids. Germline V CDR1 and CDR2: MDHEN, SYDVKM. This CDR3 reads CASSLPLRVISYEQYF. The CDR3 bases are TGTGCCAGCAGTTTACCCCTGCGGGTTATATCCTACGAGCAGTATTTC. Using reference TRBV28 and TRBJ2-7 for the parts outside the CDR3, the full variable domain is DVKVTQSSRYLVKRTGEKVFLECVQDMDHENMFWYRQDPGLGLRLIYFSYDVKMKEKGDIPEGYSVSREKKERFSLILESASTNQTSMYLCASSLPLRVISYEQYFGPGTRLTVT.